The sequence of this T cell receptor beta chain was determined in a study of blood T cell repertoires in COVID-19. The overall study: From the United States, Italy and Spain came samples of acute and convalescent COVID-19. Nucleic acid was either cDNA or gDNA, and it came from T cells, B-cell-depleted T cells, or PBMCs.

Germline V CDR1 and CDR2: MNHEY, SVGEGT. V was trimmed by 2 bases and J by 6 bases, leaving 29 bases between them. The CDR3 runs to 20 residues. Authors' data handling: Researchers report that nucleated cell counts were estimated from reference gene primer amplification. The assay was immunoSEQ multiplex PCR, and TCRdb's table has in-frame clones only and misses some. The DNA gave D and trimming, while V, J and clone size come from that table. The profile shows fewer than 30,000 clones, approximately 89% of them singletons. Only a few counts were recorded for this clone. Sequenced input: peripheral blood. The chain has TRBV6-2 or TRBV6-3 and TRBJ1-5; a weak D match, TRBD1 (5 bases). The clonotype comes from a man aged 50-59 years with active COVID-19. CDR3 DNA sequence: TGTGCCAGCAGTTACGTCTCGAATGGGGGTGAGGAGGGATATACTCAGCCCCAGCATTTT. It yields the protein CASSYVSNGGEEGYTQPQHF.